The 29 T cell receptor beta chains presented below share a single source sample, sequenced in a study of cytomegalovirus exposure and HLA in healthy donors. Profiling relied on immunoSEQ multiplex PCR, and the TCRdb table lists in-frame clones only, not all of them. The repertoire holds 150,000 to 200,000 clones, roughly 86% seen once, with 2.7% in the top ten. The sequencing sample was made of PBMCs. These receptors all stem from a young man in good health and CMV-seropositive.

The genes are TRBV27 and TRBJ1-2; the D is unclear. Trimming removed 2 bases from V and 3 bases from J, with 13 bases in between. Germline assignment: CDR1 MNHEY and CDR2 SMNVEV (reference sequence). The CDR3 consists of 15 residues. The CDR3 spells CASSLVSGSDYGYTF. CDR3 bases: TGTGCCAGCAGTTTAGTGTCCGGGTCGGACTATGGCTACACCTTC.

The chain links TRBV5-1 to TRBJ2-5, with TRBD2 identical over 12 bases. The ends lost 0 bases at V and 1 base at J; junction bases unmatched: 4. The CDR3 loop spans 17 amino acids. Germline values: CDR1 SGHRS, CDR2 YFSETQ. The CDR3 region is CASSLGLAGEPQETQYF. In nucleotides, the CDR3 is TGCGCCAGCAGCTTGGGACTAGCGGGAGAACCCCAAGAGACCCAGTACTTC.

The V and J genes are TRBV4-3 and TRBJ2-1, with TRBD2 identical over 10 bases. Germline V gives CDR1 LGHNA, CDR2 YSLEER. The CDR3 totals 16 residues. After removal of 3 bases from V and 7 bases from J, the junction contained 9 bases not matched to a gene. The CDR3 sequence: CASSHVLAGGGNEQFF. CDR3 nucleotide sequence: TGCGCCAGCAGCCACGTGTTAGCGGGAGGCGGGAATGAGCAGTTCTTC.

The J gene is TRBJ2-5, the V gene TRBV30; D not resolved. Germline assignment: CDR1 GTSNPN and CDR2 SVGIG (reference sequence). V was clipped by 0 bases and J by 4 bases, with 9 bases between them. The CDR3 runs to 13 residues. The CDR3 protein is CAWSVYILETQYF. The CDR3 bases are TGTGCCTGGAGTGTGTATATCCTAGAGACCCAGTACTTC.

The chain combines TRBV9 with TRBJ2-1, with 9 bases identical to TRBD2. Germline CDR1 reads SGDLS; CDR2 reads YYNGEE. The V gene end was trimmed by 3 bases and the J gene end by 2 bases; junction bases not matched to a gene: 6. The CDR3 consists of 16 residues. CDR3 loop: CASSGPSGATYNEQFF. CDR3 nucleotide sequence: TGTGCCAGCAGCGGCCCTAGCGGGGCGACCTACAATGAGCAGTTCTTC.

The CDR3 reads CASSSRDRGYEQYF. As DNA, the CDR3 is TGTGCCAGCAGTTCCCGGGACCGGGGGTACGAGCAGTACTTC. This chain uses TRBV28 with TRBJ2-7; D possibly corresponds to TRBD2 (6 bases). Germline-derived CDR1 and CDR2 are MDHEN and SYDVKM. There are 14 residues in the CDR3. V shed 4 bases and J shed 4 bases, with 14 bases lying between them.

The chain carries TRBV27 and TRBJ2-5; TRBD2 matches at 7 bases. This CDR3 has 14 amino acids. Germline CDR1 is MNHEY and CDR2 is SMNVEV (reference sequence). J gave up 5 bases and V 4 bases, and 7 bases lay outside the gene matches. The CDR3 sequence: CASSSGGGLETQYF. As DNA, the CDR3 is TGTGCCAGCAGTTCGGGGGGAGGATTGGAGACCCAGTACTTC.

As to this clone: The same CDR3 arises from other DNA sequences in this sample as well. This chain connects TRBV9 to TRBJ2-1, with D possibly TRBD1 on 6 matching bases. This CDR3 contains 14 residues. Trimming removed 0 bases from V and 5 bases from J, with 9 bases in between. In germline, CDR1 is SGDLS, CDR2 YYNGEE. The CDR3 DNA is TGTGCCAGCAGCGTAGGGCAGGGGAACAATGAGCAGTTCTTC. This sequence encodes CASSVGQGNNEQFF. The whole variable domain, remainder taken from reference TRBV9 and TRBJ2-1, is DSGVTQTPKHLITATGQRVTLRCSPRSGDLSVYWYQQSLDQGLQFLIQYYNGEERAKGNILERFSAQQFPDLHSELNLSSLELGDSALYFCASSVGQGNNEQFFGPGTRLTVL.

The chain recombines TRBV6-1 with TRBJ1-2; 12 nucleotides agree with TRBD1. With 1 base clipped from V and 7 bases from J, the junction kept 13 bases outside the gene matches. CDR1 MNHNS and CDR2 SASEGT come from the germline V gene. The CDR3 is made up of 18 amino acids. The CDR3 spells CASSEGEGRDRGLGGYTF. The DNA of the CDR3 is TGTGCCAGCAGTGAAGGGGAAGGAAGGGACAGGGGGCTGGGTGGCTACACCTTC.

The chain couples TRBV5-7 to TRBJ1-3; no clear D. TRBV5-7 is flagged as an ORF with uncertain function. Trimming cost V 4 bases and J 8 bases, with 16 bases left between them. The CDR3 is 14 residues long. In DNA, the CDR3 is TGTGCCAGCAGCCCCCGACGGCACGGAGACACCATATATTTT. Protein sequence: CASSPRRHGDTIYF.

The chain carries TRBV27 and TRBJ1-4; D call uncertain. There are 12 residues in the CDR3. CDR1 MNHEY and CDR2 SMNVEV come from the germline V gene (reference sequence). V shed 6 bases and J shed 4 bases, with 6 bases lying between them. CDR3 DNA sequence: TGTGCCAGCAGAACTATTAATGAAAAACTGTTTTTT. Encoded protein: CASRTINEKLFF.

The table lists this clone with a count of one. CDR3 coding DNA: TGCAGCGCGGCTCCCGAGGACAGGGCTTGGGAGCAGTACTTC. It codes for CSAAPEDRAWEQYF. This chain uses TRBV29-1 with TRBJ2-7; TRBD1 matches 8 bases. CDR1 is SQVTM and CDR2 is ANQGSEA in the germline V gene. This CDR3 has 14 amino acids. Trimming at V came to 7 bases and at J to 7 bases, leaving 15 bases not matched to a gene.

V and J are TRBV12-5 and TRBJ2-7; no reliable D call. Germline V gene data show CDR1 as LGHNT and CDR2 as FRNRAP. This CDR3 spans 16 amino acids. V was pared by 2 bases and J by 0 bases, with 14 bases between. The chain's CDR3 is CASGLTNLPNSYEQYF. CDR3 bases: TGTGCTAGTGGTTTGACTAACTTACCGAACTCCTACGAGCAGTACTTC.

CDR3 sequence (DNA): TGTGCCTGGAGTGAGAGGGAAAAACTGTTTTTT. Protein: CAWSEREKLFF. The rearrangement links TRBV30 to TRBJ1-4; D unclear. V lost 1 base, J lost 8 bases, and 5 bases lay in between. Germline V lookup: CDR1 GTSNPN, CDR2 SVGIG (reference sequence). The CDR3 is made up of 11 amino acids. Together with reference TRBV30 and TRBJ1-4, the CDR3 gives the full variable domain: SQTIHQWPATLVQPVGSPLSLECTVEGTSNPNLYWYRQAAGRGLQLLFYSVGIGQISSEVPQNLSASRPQDRQFILSSKKLLLSDSGFYLCAWSEREKLFFGSGTQLSVL.

This clone was counted only a few times. J is TRBJ2-7 and V is TRBV27; perhaps TRBD1 as D (5 bases). CDR1 is MNHEY, CDR2 SMNVEV, per germline (reference sequence). Deletions cut 4 bases from V and 4 bases from J, with 14 bases between. The CDR3 sequence is 14 residues long. The CDR3, as DNA: TGTGCCAGCAGTTGGAGCAGGGAATCTTACGAGCAGTACTTC. Translating it yields CASSWSRESYEQYF.

V and J are TRBV6-5 and TRBJ1-2; no reliable D call. Trimming took off 6 bases at V and 2 bases at J, with 13 bases between the two ends. Per the germline V gene, CDR1 is MNHEY and CDR2 is SVGAGI. The CDR3 is 14 residues long. Here the CDR3 reads CASRYDEGNYGYTF. The CDR3 DNA sequence: TGTGCCAGCAGGTACGACGAGGGAAACTATGGCTACACCTTC.

The chain joins TRBV7-9 to TRBJ2-2, with 16 bases that match TRBD2. The V segment lost 5 bases and the J segment 3 bases; nucleotides outside the gene matches: 6. Per the germline V gene, CDR1 is SEHNR and CDR2 is FQNEAQ (reference sequence). The CDR3 is 18 amino acids. In DNA, the CDR3 is TGTGCCAGCAGCGAGGGACTAGCGGGAGGGCCCGACACCGGGGAGCTGTTTTTT. It encodes CASSEGLAGGPDTGELFF.

This clone was counted a few times. The gene calls are TRBV4-1 and TRBJ2-2; 10 bases line up with TRBD1. This CDR3 is 16 amino acids long. Germline CDR1 is MGHRA and CDR2 is YSYEKL. V lost 4 bases, J lost 6 bases, and 8 bases stayed unmatched. CDR3 nucleotide sequence: TGCGCCAGCAGCCTAACGACAGGGGGCCAGGCCGGGGAGCTGTTTTTT. It is translated as CASSLTTGGQAGELFF.

With respect to this clone: Other DNA sequences from this sample encode an identical CDR3 as well. The rearrangement uses TRBV28 and TRBJ2-2; tentatively, D is TRBD2 (6 bases). The V and J ends lost 3 bases and 2 bases respectively, with 10 bases between them. This CDR3 is 15 amino acids long. Per the germline V gene, CDR1 is MDHEN and CDR2 is SYDVKM. The CDR3 sequence: CASSFGGSNTGELFF. CDR3 nucleotides: TGTGCCAGCAGTTTTGGGGGGAGTAACACCGGGGAGCTGTTTTTT.

This sequence joins TRBV6-1 and TRBJ1-2; 8 bases line up with TRBD1. The CDR3 extends over 14 amino acids. Trimming at V came to 0 bases and at J to 8 bases, leaving 5 bases not matched to a gene. CDR1 and CDR2 (germline): MNHNS, SASEGT. This CDR3 reads CASSEARPGGGYTF. The DNA of the CDR3 is TGTGCCAGCAGTGAAGCGAGGCCAGGGGGCGGCTACACCTTC.

This rearrangement joins TRBV9 to TRBJ2-2, with D perhaps TRBD2 (5 bases). Trimming stripped 4 bases from V and 2 bases from J, with 12 bases between. There are 15 residues in the CDR3. Germline values: CDR1 SGDLS, CDR2 YYNGEE. CDR3 DNA sequence: TGTGCCAGCAGCATCGGGGATCCAAACACCGGGGAGCTGTTTTTT. Translated: CASSIGDPNTGELFF.

About this clone itself: Other DNA sequences from this sample encode an identical CDR3 as well. V usage is TRBV19 and J usage is TRBJ1-2; TRBD1 is a possible D gene (5 bases). Trimming removed 2 bases from V and 1 base from J, with 5 bases in between. Germline values: CDR1 LNHDA, CDR2 SQIVND (reference sequence). This CDR3 is 13 amino acids long. CDR3 DNA: TGTGCCAGTAGTATACAGGGTAACTATGGCTACACCTTC. This translates into CASSIQGNYGYTF. The full variable domain, completed using reference TRBV19 and TRBJ1-2, is DGGITQSPKYLFRKEGQNVTLSCEQNLNHDAMYWYRQDPGQGLRLIYYSQIVNDFQKGDIAEGYSVSREKKESFPLTVTSAQKNPTAFYLCASSIQGNYGYTFGSGTRLTVV.

This sequence joins TRBV10-3 and TRBJ1-2; D is unclear. Between the trimmed V and J ends, which lost 5 bases and 3 bases, there was a span of 13 bases. The CDR3 extends over 14 amino acids. Looked up from germline, CDR1 is ENHRY and CDR2 is SYGVKD. The CDR3 sequence: CAISSGVTYYGYTF. CDR3 nucleotides: TGTGCCATCAGTTCCGGGGTAACCTACTATGGCTACACCTTC.

Worth noting for this clone: Other DNA variants within this sample encode the same CDR3. The chain recombines TRBV27 with TRBJ2-7, with 11 bases aligning to TRBD2. Germline values: CDR1 MNHEY, CDR2 SMNVEV (reference sequence). The length of the CDR3 is 14 residues. J was trimmed by 2 bases and V by 6 bases; bases with no gene match: 3. The CDR3 sequence: CASRIAGGPYEQYF. The CDR3 DNA sequence: TGTGCCAGCAGGATAGCGGGAGGGCCCTACGAGCAGTACTTC.

The CDR3 loop reads CASSLGGEGNQPQHF. The CDR3 nucleotides read TGTGCCAGCAGCTTGGGGGGGGAGGGCAATCAGCCCCAGCATTTT. The V gene is TRBV5-8, the J gene TRBJ1-5; D is possibly TRBD1 (5 bases). Germline V gives CDR1 SGHTS, CDR2 YDEGEE. The CDR3 is 15 residues long. Deletions cut 0 bases from V and 2 bases from J, with 9 bases between.

This clone has only a few counts. V is TRBV7-2 and J is TRBJ1-3; possible D gene TRBD1, 6 bases. The V gene lost 5 bases and the J gene lost 0 bases, with 14 bases spanning the gap. CDR1 and CDR2 (germline): SGHTA, FQGNSA. The length of the CDR3 is 16 residues. The CDR3 DNA follows: TGTGCCAGCAGCCCGACAGGACTCTTCTCTGGAAACACCATATATTTT. It codes for CASSPTGLFSGNTIYF.

This chain links TRBV28 with TRBJ1-5, with D possibly TRBD1 on 6 matching bases. CDR1 is MDHEN, CDR2 SYDVKM, per germline. Trimming pared 10 bases from V and 2 bases from J, leaving 18 bases between. There are 15 residues in the CDR3. The CDR3 sequence is CAITPQGSGNQPQHF. DNA of the CDR3: TGTGCCATTACGCCTCAGGGGTCTGGCAATCAGCCCCAGCATTTT.

The V and J genes are TRBV4-3 and TRBJ1-1; TRBD1 matches at 7 bases. Germline-derived CDR1 and CDR2 are LGHNA and YSLEER. The ends lost 1 base at V and 5 bases at J; junction bases unmatched: 10. This CDR3 contains 16 residues. CDR3 in amino acids: CASSQGRLQGVTEAFF. In DNA form, the CDR3 reads TGCGCCAGCAGCCAAGGAAGGTTGCAGGGGGTTACTGAAGCTTTCTTT.

The gene calls are TRBV6-5 and TRBJ1-2, with TRBD1 matching 7 bases. Germline V gene lookup returns CDR1 MNHEY and CDR2 SVGAGI. This CDR3 spans 13 amino acids. The V segment lost 4 bases and the J segment 7 bases; nucleotides outside the gene matches: 6. This CDR3 is CASSSQQGSGYTF. CDR3 nucleotides: TGTGCCAGCAGTTCCCAACAGGGGTCTGGCTACACCTTC.